This is a list of T cell receptor beta chains from one sample in a study of T cells after yellow fever vaccination. TCRdb redid the calling of the 5' RACE reads with MiXCR, one entry per CDR3 protein. The sample lists 250,000 to 400,000 distinct CDR3 sequences, around 4.5% seen once, with approximately 19% in the top ten. The sample was PBMCs, taken 15 days after the yellow fever booster vaccination. The receptors shown here come from a man between 18 and 29 years old who received the YFV17D yellow fever vaccine. Each CDR3 is given with its conserved first and last residue. A D gene is named only where the DNA matches it firmly. A row's size may be missing; if present it is once, few, many or a size class.

clone_size j_call v_call d_call cdr3_nt cdr3_aa
- TRBJ2-1 TRBV7-9 - TGTGCCAGCAGCTTAGTGCGAGTGCAGTTCTTC CASSLVRVQFF
- TRBJ2-2 TRBV10-2 - TGCGCCAGCATACCTACGAACACCGGGGAGCTGTTTTTT CASIPTNTGELFF
few TRBJ2-3 TRBV6-2/TRBV6-3 - TGTGCCAGCAGTTACTCGCCATACCAGTTAACAGATACGCAGTATTTT CASSYSPYQLTDTQYF
- TRBJ1-5 TRBV15 - TGTGCCACCAGCGGTGGGGGGCCCGACGGCAATCAGCCCCAGCATTTT CATSGGGPDGNQPQHF
few TRBJ1-1 TRBV5-4 - TGTGCCAGCAGCTTTGAGGGGCTGAACACTGAAGCTTTCTTT CASSFEGLNTEAFF
many TRBJ2-7 TRBV5-6 - TGTGCCAGCAGCTTGTGGAATATCGCCTACGAGCAGTACTTC CASSLWNIAYEQYF
many TRBJ1-1 TRBV3-1 - TGTGCCAGCAGCCAATTTAGCAGAACTGAAGCTTTCTTT CASSQFSRTEAFF
few TRBJ1-1 TRBV2 - TGTGCCAGCCAACAGGGTGTTGAAGCTTTCTTT CASQQGVEAFF
- TRBJ1-1 TRBV12-3/TRBV12-4 - TGTGCCAGCAGTTTGGCAGCCTCGAACACTGAAGCTTTCTTT CASSLAASNTEAFF
many TRBJ1-2 TRBV7-2 TRBD1 TGTGCCAGCAGTGACAGGGATTATGGCTACACCTTC CASSDRDYGYTF
- TRBJ1-1 TRBV7-2 - TGTGCCAGCAGCTTTTCGTGGGACACTGAAGCTTTCTTT CASSFSWDTEAFF
many TRBJ1-2 TRBV6-1 - TGTGCCAGCAGTGAGACATTCCCGGGGGGAAGCGGCTACACCTTC CASSETFPGGSGYTF
many TRBJ1-6 TRBV27 - TGTGCCAGCAGTCGAGGGGGGGAAGGTTCACCCCTCCACTTT CASSRGGEGSPLHF
many TRBJ2-7 TRBV4-3 - TGCGCCAGCAGCCAAAATTCCGCCGTAGGCAGGGATACATACGAGCAGTACTTC CASSQNSAVGRDTYEQYF
many TRBJ1-2 TRBV7-9 - TGTGCCAGCAGCTTAGCGAGGGCCAACTATGGCTACACCTTC CASSLARANYGYTF
- TRBJ2-5 TRBV29-1 - TGCAGCGTTGAAGGGCGACAGCAAGAGACCCAGTACTTC CSVEGRQQETQYF
- TRBJ2-3 TRBV7-9 TRBD1 TGTGCCAGCAGGGACAGGGTGAGCACAGATACGCAGTATTTT CASRDRVSTDTQYF
once TRBJ1-2 TRBV19 TRBD1 TGTGCCAGTAGTCAACCGGGACAGGGGAACTATGGCTACACCTTC CASSQPGQGNYGYTF
few TRBJ2-7 TRBV12-3/TRBV12-4 - TGTGCCAGCAGCGGGACCGACTCCTCCTACGAGCAGTACTTC CASSGTDSSYEQYF
many TRBJ1-1 TRBV6-2/TRBV6-3 TRBD1 TGTGCCAGCACCCCCTCGGACAGGGATTACACTGAAGCTTTCTTT CASTPSDRDYTEAFF
- TRBJ2-2 TRBV24-1 TRBD1 TGTGCCACCAGTGCCTGGGGGACAGGGGGTATCTCCGGGGAGCTGTTTTTT CATSAWGTGGISGELFF
- TRBJ1-3 TRBV30 - TGTGCCTGGAGTGTAGGGAATTCTGGAAACACCATATATTTT CAWSVGNSGNTIYF
- TRBJ2-5 TRBV11-2 - TGTGCCAGCAGCTTAGCCCAGGGGCGAGGGCCGGAGACCCAGTACTTC CASSLAQGRGPETQYF
many TRBJ2-3 TRBV5-1 TRBD2 TGCGCCACCGCCGGGACTAGATCAGATACGCAGTATTTT CATAGTRSDTQYF